Listed here is a single TCR beta chain. What it binds is not known. It was with 60 Vbeta and 13 Jbeta primers that the PCR ran. Profiling relied on immunoSEQ multiplex PCR, and the TCRdb table lists in-frame clones only, not all of them. The table shows fewer than 45,000 clones, with over 60% occurring only once. The sample is drawn from a study of cytomegalovirus exposure and HLA in healthy donors. Points from the study as a whole: Reportedly, TCR beta sequences accurately predicted HLA-A and HLA-B alleles in most subjects.

The CDR3 is 13 residues long. The germline V gene encodes CDR1 MNHEY and CDR2 SVGAGI. Trimming took 1 base from V and 12 from J, leaving 10 bases between them. The specimen sequenced was PBMCs. The rearrangement joins TRBV6-5 to TRBJ1-6; no reliable D call. The sequence was collected from a woman between 25 and 40 years old in good health and CMV-seronegative. CDR3 in amino acids: CASSYFFREPLHF. In DNA, the CDR3 is TGTGCCAGCAGTTACTTTTTTAGAGAACCCCTCCACTTT.